This T cell receptor beta chain was sequenced in a study of blood T cell repertoires in COVID-19. About the research overall: T cells, B-cell-depleted T cells, or PBMCs provided the cDNA or gDNA that served as material.

The CDR3 contains 14 residues. The V segment lost 4 bases and the J segment 6 bases; nucleotides outside the gene matches: 3. Germline CDR1 and CDR2: SGHDT and YYEEEE. The table came from immunoSEQ multiplex PCR; TCRdb's copy has only in-frame clones and leaves some out. The table has under 300,000 clones, approximately 80% seen once. The chain has TRBV5-6 and TRBJ2-1; 11 bases map to TRBD2. The TCR sequence derives from a woman between 18 and 30 years old with acute or convalescent COVID-19. The material sequenced was peripheral blood. The CDR3 is CASSPGLAGNEQFF. Written as DNA, the CDR3 is TGTGCCAGCAGCCCTGGACTAGCGGGCAATGAGCAGTTCTTC.